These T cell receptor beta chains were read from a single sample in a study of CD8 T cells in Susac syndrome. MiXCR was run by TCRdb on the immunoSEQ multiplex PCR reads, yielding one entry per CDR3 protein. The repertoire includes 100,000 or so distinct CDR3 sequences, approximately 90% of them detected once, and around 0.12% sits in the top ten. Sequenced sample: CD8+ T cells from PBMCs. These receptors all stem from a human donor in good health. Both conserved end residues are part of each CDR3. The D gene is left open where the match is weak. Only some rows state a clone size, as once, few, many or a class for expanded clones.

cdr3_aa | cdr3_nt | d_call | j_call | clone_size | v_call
CASSRAGWSTGELFF | TGTGCCAGCAGTCGGGCAGGGTGGAGCACCGGGGAGCTGTTTTTT | NA | TRBJ2-2 | once | TRBV27
CSASLSGTAYGYTF | TGCAGTGCTAGTCTATCCGGGACGGCATATGGCTACACCTTC | NA | TRBJ1-2 | NA | TRBV20-1
CASSSPRARNTGELFF | TGTGCCAGCAGTTCCCCACGGGCCAGAAACACCGGGGAGCTGTTTTTT | NA | TRBJ2-2 | NA | TRBV6-6
CASGPRGYNEQFF | TGTGCCAGCGGACCCAGGGGCTACAATGAGCAGTTCTTC | NA | TRBJ2-1 | NA | TRBV7-2
CASSVDAGTREAFF | TGTGCCAGCAGCGTAGATGCAGGGACCCGGGAAGCTTTCTTT | NA | TRBJ1-1 | NA | TRBV7-9
CASRVSRDRAGTEAFF | TGTGCCAGCAGGGTCTCCCGGGACAGAGCGGGAACTGAAGCTTTCTTT | TRBD1 | TRBJ1-1 | NA | TRBV2
CASAHDGGHNEQFF | TGTGCTAGTGCCCACGACGGGGGTCACAATGAGCAGTTCTTC | NA | TRBJ2-1 | NA | TRBV12-5
CATNDLAGGQFF | TGTGCCACTAATGACCTAGCGGGGGGGCAGTTCTTC | TRBD2 | TRBJ2-1 | NA | TRBV24-1
CASSSWLAGGSSTDTQYF | TGCGCCAGCAGCTCCTGGCTAGCGGGGGGCTCTAGCACAGATACGCAGTATTTT | TRBD2 | TRBJ2-3 | NA | TRBV5-1
CASSLEQGPITGELFF | TGCGCCAGCAGCTTGGAACAGGGACCTATAACCGGGGAGCTGTTTTTT | NA | TRBJ2-2 | NA | TRBV5-1
CASSYNQGAREQYF | TGTGCCAGCAGTTATAACCAGGGGGCGAGAGAGCAGTACTTC | TRBD1 | TRBJ2-7 | NA | TRBV6-5
CASSQGREASYNEQFF | TGCGCCAGCAGTCAGGGCCGGGAGGCGAGTTACAATGAGCAGTTCTTC | TRBD2 | TRBJ2-1 | NA | TRBV5-1
CASSPLAGDSSYNEQFF | TGTGCCAGCAGTCCTTTAGCGGGAGATAGTTCCTACAATGAGCAGTTCTTC | TRBD2 | TRBJ2-1 | NA | TRBV12-3/TRBV12-4
CATSLGQGGKQYF | TGTGCCACCAGCCTAGGACAGGGAGGGAAGCAGTACTTC | NA | TRBJ2-7 | NA | TRBV15
CASGLGRQGVGYTF | TGTGCTAGTGGTTTGGGTCGACAGGGCGTTGGCTACACCTTC | TRBD1 | TRBJ1-2 | NA | TRBV12-5
CASTQHGDQPQHF | TGTGCCAGCACCCAACACGGCGATCAGCCCCAGCATTTT | NA | TRBJ1-5 | NA | TRBV18
CASSGGNYGYTF | TGTGCCAGCAGCGGTGGGAACTATGGCTACACCTTC | NA | TRBJ1-2 | once | TRBV7-8
CASSTGQFRLSRYEQYF | TGCGCCAGCAGCACCGGACAGTTTCGCCTTTCCAGGTACGAGCAGTACTTC | NA | TRBJ2-7 | NA | TRBV5-1
CASSSPGRYNEQFF | TGTGCCAGCAGCTCCCCCGGTCGGTACAATGAGCAGTTCTTC | NA | TRBJ2-1 | NA | TRBV5-4
CASSQDNWGVTEAFF | TGTGCCAGCAGCCAAGATAACTGGGGCGTCACTGAAGCTTTCTTT | NA | TRBJ1-1 | NA | TRBV14
CSVEELYVGSYNSPLHF | TGCAGCGTTGAAGAGCTCTACGTGGGCTCCTATAATTCACCCCTCCACTTT | NA | TRBJ1-6 | NA | TRBV29-1
CASSHAGYEQYF | TGTGCCAGCAGCCACGCGGGCTACGAGCAGTACTTC | NA | TRBJ2-7 | NA | TRBV7-3
CASSLTGQAFPGANVLTF | TGTGCCAGCAGCTTAACAGGACAGGCCTTTCCTGGGGCCAACGTCCTGACTTTC | TRBD1 | TRBJ2-6 | once | TRBV7-3
CASSQYVDQPQHF | TGCGCCAGCAGTCAATACGTTGATCAGCCCCAGCATTTT | NA | TRBJ1-5 | NA | TRBV23-1
CASSDYRVSAFF | TGTGCCAGCAGTGACTACAGGGTATCGGCTTTCTTT | NA | TRBJ1-1 | NA | TRBV6-1
CASTPGTSGSRRETQYF | TGTGCCAGCACCCCCGGGACTAGCGGGAGTCGGAGAGAGACCCAGTACTTC | TRBD2 | TRBJ2-5 | NA | TRBV6-1
CSAGRDDEKLFF | TGCAGTGCTGGCAGGGATGATGAAAAACTGTTTTTT | NA | TRBJ1-4 | NA | TRBV20-1
CSARGWVGVGNEQFF | TGCAGTGCTAGGGGCTGGGTAGGCGTAGGAAATGAGCAGTTCTTC | NA | TRBJ2-1 | NA | TRBV20-1
CASSDSFSIGELFF | TGTGCCAGCAGTGATTCCTTTTCTATCGGGGAGCTGTTTTTT | NA | TRBJ2-2 | NA | TRBV2
CASSPGGARVNTEAFF | TGTGCCAGCAGCCCGGGGGGGGCGAGGGTGAACACTGAAGCTTTCTTT | NA | TRBJ1-1 | NA | TRBV28
CASSPATSWDEQFF | TGCGCCAGCAGTCCGGCGACTAGCTGGGATGAGCAGTTCTTC | TRBD2 | TRBJ2-1 | NA | TRBV5-1
CASSLVGRNVGEQFF | TGTGCCAGCAGCTTAGTCGGTCGGAACGTGGGTGAGCAGTTCTTC | NA | TRBJ2-1 | NA | TRBV7-8